The T cell receptor beta chain under discussion was sequenced for a study of T cell repertoires in cytomegalovirus infection. Study at large: Well-studied HLA-B-restricted CMV epitopes were used in the study alongside recently identified HLA-C-restricted ones. A matching HLA type, together with CMV infection, was signaled by public TCR beta signatures.

MiXCR was run by TCRdb on the reads, yielding one entry per CDR3 protein. The profile shows fewer than 1,000,000 distinct CDR3 sequences, roughly 31% of them singletons. Remarks on this clonotype: Its antigen is undetermined.

Overall study results and limits: Carriers of CMV and the relevant HLA type were discriminated by public TCR beta frequency. Clonotype analysis showed dominance of the ex vivo response by HLA-C-restricted CMV-specific TCR beta clonotypes.

The sequence was collected from a human donor in good health (CMV status not recorded). Some clones in this sample may be carry-over from other donors' samples. The sequencing here drew on cultured CD8+ T cells from PBMCs, taken from culture after CMV antigen stimulation.

CDR3 nucleotides: TGTGCCAGCAGTGACCAACAGGGGCAGAACACTGAAGCTTTCTTT. Encoded protein: CASSDQQGQNTEAFF. The chain combines TRBV2 with TRBJ1-1, with 7 bases that match TRBD1. Germline assignment: CDR1 SNHLY and CDR2 FYNNEI. The CDR3 length is 15 residues. V lost 3 bases to trimming and J lost 1 base; unmatched junction nucleotides: 5. Full variable domain (remainder filled in from reference TRBV2 and TRBJ1-1): EPEVTQTPSHQVTQMGQEVILRCVPISNHLYFYWYRQILGQKVEFLVSFYNNEISEKSEIFDDQFSVERPDGSNFTLKIRSTKLEDSAMYFCASSDQQGQNTEAFFGQGTRLTVV.